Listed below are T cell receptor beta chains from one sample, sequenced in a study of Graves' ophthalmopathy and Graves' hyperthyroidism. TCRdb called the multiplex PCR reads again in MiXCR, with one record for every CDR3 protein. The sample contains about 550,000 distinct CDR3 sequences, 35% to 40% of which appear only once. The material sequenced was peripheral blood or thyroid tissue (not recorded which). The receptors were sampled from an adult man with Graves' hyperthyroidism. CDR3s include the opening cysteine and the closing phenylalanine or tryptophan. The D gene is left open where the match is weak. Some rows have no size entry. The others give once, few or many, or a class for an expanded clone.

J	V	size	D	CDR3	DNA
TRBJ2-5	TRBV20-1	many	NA	CSARDKSGETQYF	TGCAGTGCTAGAGACAAGAGTGGAGAGACCCAGTACTTC
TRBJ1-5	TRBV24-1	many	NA	CATQGLLNQPQHF	TGTGCCACCCAAGGACTGCTAAATCAGCCCCAGCATTTT
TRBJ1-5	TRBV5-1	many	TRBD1	CASSLYQGVQPQHF	TGCGCCAGCAGCTTATACCAGGGGGTCCAGCCCCAGCATTTT
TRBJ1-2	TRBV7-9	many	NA	CASSSLTSGSDGYTF	TGTGCCAGCAGCAGCTTAACGTCAGGGAGTGATGGCTACACCTTC
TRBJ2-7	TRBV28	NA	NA	CASSSLTNSYEQYF	TGTGCCAGCAGTTCGCTCACGAACTCCTACGAGCAGTACTTC
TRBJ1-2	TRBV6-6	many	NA	CASSYSQVPANYGYTF	TGTGCCAGCAGTTACTCGCAGGTCCCAGCTAACTATGGCTACACCTTC
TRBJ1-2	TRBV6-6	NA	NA	CASTLQGGDGYTF	TGTGCCAGCACCTTGCAGGGAGGGGATGGCTACACCTTC
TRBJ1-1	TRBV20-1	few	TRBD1	CSARKTAGTGGFGTEAFF	TGCAGTGCTAGAAAAACGGCCGGGACAGGGGGTTTCGGGACTGAAGCTTTCTTT
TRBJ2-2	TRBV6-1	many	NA	CASSSGTAWWELFF	TGTGCCAGTTCGTCCGGGACGGCTTGGTGGGAGCTGTTTTTT
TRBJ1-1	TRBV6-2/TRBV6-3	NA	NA	CASSYRQPYTEAFF	TGTGCCAGCAGTTACAGACAGCCGTACACTGAAGCTTTCTTT
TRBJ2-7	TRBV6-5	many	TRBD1	CASRLRQGNVEQYF	TGTGCCAGCAGACTAAGACAGGGTAACGTCGAGCAGTACTTC
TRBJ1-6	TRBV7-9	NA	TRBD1	CASSSIGLQGAGSPLHF	TGTGCCAGCAGCTCGATCGGCCTACAGGGGGCTGGATCACCCCTCCACTTT
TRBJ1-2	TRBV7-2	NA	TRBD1	CASSIAGQGYTF	TGTGCCAGCAGCATAGCGGGACAGGGGTACACCTTC
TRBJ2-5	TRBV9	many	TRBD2	CASSGTSGGASQETQYF	TGTGCCAGCTCCGGGACTAGCGGGGGAGCCAGCCAAGAGACCCAGTACTTC
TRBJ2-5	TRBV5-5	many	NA	CASSFLPGIETQYF	TGTGCCAGCAGCTTCCTCCCCGGAATCGAGACCCAGTACTTC
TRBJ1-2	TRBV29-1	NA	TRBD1	CSVDTTGYGYTF	TGCAGCGTCGACACGACAGGGTATGGCTACACCTTC
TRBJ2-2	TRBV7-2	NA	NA	CASSQDLEGTGELFF	TGTGCCAGCAGCCAAGATCTGGAGGGCACCGGGGAGCTGTTTTTT
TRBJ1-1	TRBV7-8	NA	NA	CASRLHREGTEAFF	TGTGCCAGCAGACTACACCGGGAGGGCACTGAAGCTTTCTTT